This T cell receptor (beta chain) originates from a study of blood T cell repertoires in COVID-19. Overall study: Material from acute and convalescent COVID-19 was sourced from the United States, Italy and Spain. In each case, the material was cDNA or gDNA derived from T cells, B-cell-depleted T cells, or PBMCs.

Trimming cost V 8 bases and J 1 base; bases outside gene matches: 5. The CDR3 contains 15 residues. The germline V gene encodes CDR1 SNHLY and CDR2 FYNNEI. This clone has just a few counts. Sequenced by immunoSEQ multiplex PCR; TCRdb stores in-frame clones only, minus some. In the table there are some 250,000 clones, roughly 77% of which are singletons. This clonotype was sampled from a woman over 75 with acute or convalescent COVID-19. The source material was peripheral blood. The chain links TRBV2 to TRBJ2-2; 9 bases are a match to TRBD2. CDR3 loop: CASGSLAGNTGELFF. The CDR3 region has the DNA TGTGCCAGCGGATCACTAGCGGGGAACACCGGGGAGCTGTTTTTT.